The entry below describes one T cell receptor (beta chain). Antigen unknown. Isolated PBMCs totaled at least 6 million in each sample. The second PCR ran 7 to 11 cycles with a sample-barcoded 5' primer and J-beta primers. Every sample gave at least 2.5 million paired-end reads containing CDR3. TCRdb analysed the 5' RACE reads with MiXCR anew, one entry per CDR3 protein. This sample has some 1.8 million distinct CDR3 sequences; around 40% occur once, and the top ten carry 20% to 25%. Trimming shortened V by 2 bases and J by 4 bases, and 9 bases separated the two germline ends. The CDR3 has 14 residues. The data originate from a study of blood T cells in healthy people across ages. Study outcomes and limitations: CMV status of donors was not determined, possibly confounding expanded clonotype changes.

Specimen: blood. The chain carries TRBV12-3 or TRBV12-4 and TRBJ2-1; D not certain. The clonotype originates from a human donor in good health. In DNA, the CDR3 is TGTGCCAGCAGTTTAAACACGAGATACAATGAGCAGTTCTTC. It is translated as CASSLNTRYNEQFF.